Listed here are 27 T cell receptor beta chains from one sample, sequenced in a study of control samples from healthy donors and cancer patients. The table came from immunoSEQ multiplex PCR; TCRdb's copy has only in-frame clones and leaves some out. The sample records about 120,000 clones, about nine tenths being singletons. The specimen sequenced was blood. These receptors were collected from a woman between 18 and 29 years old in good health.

This chain's CDR3 is CASSPDRANTEAFF. The CDR3 DNA is TGTGCCAGTAGTCCGGACAGGGCGAACACTGAAGCTTTCTTT. The chain recombines TRBV19 with TRBJ1-1; 8 bases map to TRBD1. Per germline, CDR1 LNHDA and CDR2 SQIVND (reference sequence). The ends lost 5 bases at V and 1 base at J; junction bases unmatched: 3. This CDR3 is 14 amino acids long.

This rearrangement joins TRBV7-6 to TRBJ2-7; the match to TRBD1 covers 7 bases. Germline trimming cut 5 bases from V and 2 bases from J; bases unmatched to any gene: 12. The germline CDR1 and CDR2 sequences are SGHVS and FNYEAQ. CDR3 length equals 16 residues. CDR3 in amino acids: CASSHRRGGPPYEQYF. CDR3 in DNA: TGTGCCAGCAGCCACCGGCGAGGGGGCCCTCCCTACGAGCAGTACTTC.

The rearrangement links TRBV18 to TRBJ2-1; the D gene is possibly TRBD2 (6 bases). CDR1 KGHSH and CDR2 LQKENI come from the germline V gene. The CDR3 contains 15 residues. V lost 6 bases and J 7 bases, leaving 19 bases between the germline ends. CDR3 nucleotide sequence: TGTGCCAGCTCCCCAGTTGGCGGGACTTGGAATGAGCAGTTCTTC. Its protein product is CASSPVGGTWNEQFF.

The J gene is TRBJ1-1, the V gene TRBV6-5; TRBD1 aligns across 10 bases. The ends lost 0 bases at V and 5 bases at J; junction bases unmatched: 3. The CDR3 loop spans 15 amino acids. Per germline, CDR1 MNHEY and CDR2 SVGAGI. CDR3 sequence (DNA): TGTGCCAGCAGTTACTCGGGACAGGGGAGGACTGAAGCTTTCTTT. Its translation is CASSYSGQGRTEAFF.

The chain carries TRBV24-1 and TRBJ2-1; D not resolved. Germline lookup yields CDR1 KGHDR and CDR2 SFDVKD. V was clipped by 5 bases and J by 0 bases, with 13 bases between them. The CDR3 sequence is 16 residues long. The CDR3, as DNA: TGTGCCACCAGTGGCCGTAGGCTTGGCTCCTACAATGAGCAGTTCTTC. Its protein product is CATSGRRLGSYNEQFF.

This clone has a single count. The CDR3 nucleotides read TGTGCCAGCAGCGTAGGGCAGTCCTGGACCATGAACACTGAAGCTTTCTTT. It encodes CASSVGQSWTMNTEAFF. The V gene is TRBV9, the J gene TRBJ1-1; D is unclear. V was pared by 0 bases and J by 0 bases, with 15 bases between. The CDR3 is 17 amino acids. Germline CDR1 is SGDLS and CDR2 is YYNGEE. The full variable domain, its missing parts supplied by reference TRBV9 and TRBJ1-1, is DSGVTQTPKHLITATGQRVTLRCSPRSGDLSVYWYQQSLDQGLQFLIQYYNGEERAKGNILERFSAQQFPDLHSELNLSSLELGDSALYFCASSVGQSWTMNTEAFFGQGTRLTVV.

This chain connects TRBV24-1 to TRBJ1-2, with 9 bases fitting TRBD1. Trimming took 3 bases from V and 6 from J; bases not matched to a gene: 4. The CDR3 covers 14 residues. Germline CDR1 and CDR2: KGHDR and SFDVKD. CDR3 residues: CATSDVGQGNGYTF. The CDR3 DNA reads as TGTGCCACCAGTGATGTGGGACAGGGTAATGGCTACACCTTC.

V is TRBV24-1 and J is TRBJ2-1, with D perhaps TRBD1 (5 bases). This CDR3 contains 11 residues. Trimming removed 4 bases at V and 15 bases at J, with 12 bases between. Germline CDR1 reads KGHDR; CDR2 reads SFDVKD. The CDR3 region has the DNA TGTGCCACCAGTGACTCCAGGGTGCTGTTCTTC. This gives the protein CATSDSRVLFF.

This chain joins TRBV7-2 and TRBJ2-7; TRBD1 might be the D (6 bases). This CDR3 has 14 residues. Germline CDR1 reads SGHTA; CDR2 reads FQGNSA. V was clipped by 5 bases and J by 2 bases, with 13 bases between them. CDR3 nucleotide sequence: TGTGCCAGCAGCCCCAGGGGCGGACCCTACGAGCAGTACTTC. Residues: CASSPRGGPYEQYF.

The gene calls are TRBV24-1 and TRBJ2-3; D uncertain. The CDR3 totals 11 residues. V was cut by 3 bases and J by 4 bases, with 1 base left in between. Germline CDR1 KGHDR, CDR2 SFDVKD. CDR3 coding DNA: TGTGCCACCAGTGATCCAGATACGCAGTATTTT. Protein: CATSDPDTQYF.

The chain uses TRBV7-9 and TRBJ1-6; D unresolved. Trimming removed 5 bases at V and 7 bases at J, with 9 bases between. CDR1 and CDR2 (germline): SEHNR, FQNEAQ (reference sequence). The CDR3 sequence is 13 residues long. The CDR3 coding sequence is TGTGCCAGCAGCCCCTACGGGAATTCACCCCTCCACTTT. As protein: CASSPYGNSPLHF.

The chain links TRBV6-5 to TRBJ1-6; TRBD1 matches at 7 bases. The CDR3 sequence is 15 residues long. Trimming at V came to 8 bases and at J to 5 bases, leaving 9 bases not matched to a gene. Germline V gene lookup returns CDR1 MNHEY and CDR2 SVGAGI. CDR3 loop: CASRDLGQDNSPLHF. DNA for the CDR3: TGTGCCAGCCGCGACCTCGGACAGGATAATTCACCCCTCCACTTT.

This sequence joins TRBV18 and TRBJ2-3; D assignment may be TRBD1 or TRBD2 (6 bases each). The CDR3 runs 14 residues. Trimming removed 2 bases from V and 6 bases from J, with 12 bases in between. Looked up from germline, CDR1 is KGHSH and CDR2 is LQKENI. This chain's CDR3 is CASSPGGGTDTQYF. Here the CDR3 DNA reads TGTGCCAGCTCACCAGGAGGGGGGACGGATACGCAGTATTTT. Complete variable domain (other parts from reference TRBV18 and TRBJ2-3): NAGVMQNPRHLVRRRGQEARLRCSPMKGHSHVYWYRQLPEEGLKFMVYLQKENIIDESGMPKERFSAEFPKEGPSILRIQQVVRGDSAAYFCASSPGGGTDTQYFGPGTRLTVL.

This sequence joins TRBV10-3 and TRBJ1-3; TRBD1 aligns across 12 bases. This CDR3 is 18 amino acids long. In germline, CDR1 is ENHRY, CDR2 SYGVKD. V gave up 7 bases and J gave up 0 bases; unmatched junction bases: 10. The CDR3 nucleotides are TGTGCCATCAAACCGGGACAGGGGGCCAACCCCTCTGGAAACACCATATATTTT. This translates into CAIKPGQGANPSGNTIYF.

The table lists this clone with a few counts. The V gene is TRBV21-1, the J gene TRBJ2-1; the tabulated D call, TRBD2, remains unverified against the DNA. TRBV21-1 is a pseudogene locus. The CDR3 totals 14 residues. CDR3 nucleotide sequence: TGTGCCAGCAATCCGCGGGAGGACTACAATGAGCAGTTCTTC. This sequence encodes CASNPREDYNEQFF.

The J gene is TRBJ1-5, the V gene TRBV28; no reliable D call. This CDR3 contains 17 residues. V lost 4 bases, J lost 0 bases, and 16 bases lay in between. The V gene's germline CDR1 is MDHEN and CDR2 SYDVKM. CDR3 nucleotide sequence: TGTGCCAGCAGTTCGAGACCGAGGGCTTATAGCAATCAGCCCCAGCATTTT. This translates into CASSSRPRAYSNQPQHF.

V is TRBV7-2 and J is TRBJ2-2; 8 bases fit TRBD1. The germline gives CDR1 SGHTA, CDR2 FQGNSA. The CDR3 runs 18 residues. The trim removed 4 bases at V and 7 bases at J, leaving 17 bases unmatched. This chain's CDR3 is CASSSQLGQGSLGGELFF. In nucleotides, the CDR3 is TGTGCCAGCAGCTCCCAATTAGGACAGGGCAGCCTCGGCGGGGAGCTGTTTTTT. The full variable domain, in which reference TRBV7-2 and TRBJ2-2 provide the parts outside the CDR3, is GAGVSQSPSNKVTEKGKDVELRCDPISGHTALYWYRQSLGQGLEFLIYFQGNSAPDKSGLPSDRFSAERTGGSVSTLTIQRTQQEDSAVYLCASSSQLGQGSLGGELFFGEGSRLTVL.

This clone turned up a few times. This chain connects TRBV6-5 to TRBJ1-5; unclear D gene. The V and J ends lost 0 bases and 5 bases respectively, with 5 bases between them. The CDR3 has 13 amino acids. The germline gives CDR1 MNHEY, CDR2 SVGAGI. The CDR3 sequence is CASSYSTDQPQHF. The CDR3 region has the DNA TGTGCCAGCAGTTACTCGACCGATCAGCCCCAGCATTTT.

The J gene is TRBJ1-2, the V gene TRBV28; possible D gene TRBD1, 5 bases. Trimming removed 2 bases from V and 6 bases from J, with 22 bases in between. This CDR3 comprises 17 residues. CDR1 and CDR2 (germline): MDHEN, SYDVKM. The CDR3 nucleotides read TGTGCCAGCAGTTTAGGGTTACACAGGTTCTCGTCGCATGGCTACACCTTC. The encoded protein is CASSLGLHRFSSHGYTF.

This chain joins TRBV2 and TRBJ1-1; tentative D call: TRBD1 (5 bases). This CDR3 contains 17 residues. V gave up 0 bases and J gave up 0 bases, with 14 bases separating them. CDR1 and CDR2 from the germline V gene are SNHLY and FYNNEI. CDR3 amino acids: CASSEARGRGVNTEAFF. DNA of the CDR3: TGTGCCAGCAGTGAAGCGCGGGGGAGGGGCGTGAACACTGAAGCTTTCTTT.

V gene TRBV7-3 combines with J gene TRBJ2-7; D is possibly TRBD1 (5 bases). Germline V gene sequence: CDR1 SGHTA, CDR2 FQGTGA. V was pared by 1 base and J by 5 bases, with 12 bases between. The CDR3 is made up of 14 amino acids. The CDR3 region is CASSLRQGSNEQYF. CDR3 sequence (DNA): TGTGCCAGCAGCTTAAGGCAGGGTTCCAACGAGCAGTACTTC.

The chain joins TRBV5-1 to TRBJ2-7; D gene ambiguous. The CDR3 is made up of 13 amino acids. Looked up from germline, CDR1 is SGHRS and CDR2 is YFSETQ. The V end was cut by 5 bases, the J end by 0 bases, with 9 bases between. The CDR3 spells CASRPGLSYEQYF. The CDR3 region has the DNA TGCGCCAGCAGACCCGGTCTCTCCTACGAGCAGTACTTC.

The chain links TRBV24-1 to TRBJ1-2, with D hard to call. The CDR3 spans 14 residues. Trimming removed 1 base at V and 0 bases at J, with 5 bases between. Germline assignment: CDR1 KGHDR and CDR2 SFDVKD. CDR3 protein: CATSDFTANYGYTF. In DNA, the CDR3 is TGTGCCACCAGTGATTTCACAGCTAACTATGGCTACACCTTC.

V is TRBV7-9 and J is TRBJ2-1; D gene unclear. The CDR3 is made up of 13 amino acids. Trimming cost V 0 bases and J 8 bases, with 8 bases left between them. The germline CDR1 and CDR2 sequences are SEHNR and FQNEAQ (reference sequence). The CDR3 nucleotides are TGTGCCAGCAGCTTAGCAGGGTTTCATGAGCAGTTCTTC. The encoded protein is CASSLAGFHEQFF.

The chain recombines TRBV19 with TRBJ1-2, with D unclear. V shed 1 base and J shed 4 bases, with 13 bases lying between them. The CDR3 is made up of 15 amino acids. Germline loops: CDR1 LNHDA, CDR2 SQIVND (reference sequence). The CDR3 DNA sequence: TGTGCCAGTAGTATAGCGCCCGGAGTGAGCTATGGCTACACCTTC. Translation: CASSIAPGVSYGYTF.

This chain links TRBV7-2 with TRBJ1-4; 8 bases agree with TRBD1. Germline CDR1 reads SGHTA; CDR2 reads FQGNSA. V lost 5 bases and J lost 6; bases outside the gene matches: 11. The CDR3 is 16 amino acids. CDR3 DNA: TGTGCCAGCAGCCCGACCACCGGGACAGGTCATGAAAAACTGTTTTTT. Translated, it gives CASSPTTGTGHEKLFF.

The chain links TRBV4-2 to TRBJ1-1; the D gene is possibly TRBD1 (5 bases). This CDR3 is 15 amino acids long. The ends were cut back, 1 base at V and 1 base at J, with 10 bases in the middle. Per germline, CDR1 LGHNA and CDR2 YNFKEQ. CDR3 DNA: TGTGCCAGCAGCCAAGGAGGCGACAGGAACACTGAAGCTTTCTTT. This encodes CASSQGGDRNTEAFF.